This TCR beta chain is drawn from a study of shared T cell receptors in the human thymus. Germline V gives CDR1 PRHDT, CDR2 FYEKMQ (reference sequence). V was pared by 4 bases and J by 8 bases, with 9 bases between. CDR3 length: 12 amino acids. In the case of this clone: The sample carries other DNA sequences with the same CDR3.

The method was immunoSEQ multiplex PCR; TCRdb's version includes in-frame clones alone and lacks a portion of them. The sample lists about 380,000 clones, about 95% occurring once. The specimen sequenced was thymocytes. The chain has TRBV13 and TRBJ2-1; a weak D match, TRBD2 (6 bases). This clonotype was sampled from a human donor. For the CDR3, the DNA is TGTGCCAGCAGCTCCGGGGGAGATGAGCAGTTCTTC. Translating it yields CASSSGGDEQFF.